The present T cell receptor (delta chain) was sequenced within a study of Vδ1+ human thymocytes. The CDR3 is made up of 21 amino acids. CDR1 and CDR2 from the germline V gene are NSMFDY and ISSIKDK. The template was reverse-transcribed extracted RNA. The CDR3 regions were amplified by multiplex PCR from V-gene primers to a constant-region primer. TCRdb applied CATT to the multiplex PCR reads for clone calling. This table has 20,000 to 25,000 delta-chain clones, roughly 8% appearing once. Study-wide results and limits: In the thymus, TRG and TRD repertoires looked highly polyclonal with Gaussian CDR3 lengths. Bulk repertoire data may be misinterpreted because of unexpected Vdelta2 sequences. TRG sequences recurred across donors, whereas TRD sequences stayed essentially private. About 20% of thymic delta-chain sequences were Vdelta2, with few Vdelta3, unlike blood Vdelta1+ controls.

A note on this clone: The antigen remains unidentified. Relative to the germline gene, one junction end is altered; a read error may explain this.

The sample was Vdelta1+ gamma-delta thymocytes from the thymus. Documented subset: FACS-sorted CD3+ TCRalphabeta- TCRVdelta1+ TCRVdelta2- thymocytes. V gene TRAV29/DV5 combines with J gene TRDJ1; maybe TRDD3 (10 bases). No J gene is reported in TCRdb; it was inferred here by comparing the DNA with germline. This receptor was obtained from a child in the first two years of life who had congenital heart surgery. The CDR3 region has the DNA TGTGCAGCAAGCGCGCCTTCCTACTTGTTACTGGGGGATTCGTACACAGATAAACTCATCTTT. Amino acids: CAASAPSYLLLGDSYTDKLIF.